Listed below are T cell receptor beta chains from one sample, sequenced in a study of shared clonotypes between healthy human individuals. The table came from immunoSEQ multiplex PCR; TCRdb's copy has only in-frame clones and leaves some out. Of about 2.1 million clones in the sample, 93% were seen once. Material: naive CD8+ T cells from PBMCs. The receptors were sampled from a man between 18 and 35 years old in good health. Some clones in this sample may be carry-over from other donors' samples. Each CDR3 is given with its conserved first and last residue. The D gene is left open where the match is weak. Not all rows give a size; the values are once, few, many and, for expanded clones, a class.

size: -; D: -; J: TRBJ1-6; V: TRBV11-2; DNA: TGTGCCAGCAGCCCCCGCTTGGCAGAGAATTCACCCCTCCACTTT; CDR3: CASSPRLAENSPLHF
size: once; D: -; J: TRBJ1-2; V: TRBV4-1; DNA: TGCGCCAGCACCCTCTTAGAGGGACAATCGGTTGGCTACACCTTC; CDR3: CASTLLEGQSVGYTF
size: few; D: -; J: TRBJ1-1; V: TRBV10-3; DNA: TGTGCCATCAGTGAAGTCTTGAACACTGAAGCTTTCTTT; CDR3: CAISEVLNTEAFF
size: -; D: TRBD2; J: TRBJ2-7; V: TRBV6-5; DNA: TGTGCCAGCAGTCTCCGGACTAGCGACGAGCAGTACTTC; CDR3: CASSLRTSDEQYF
size: -; D: -; J: TRBJ2-7; V: TRBV27; DNA: TGTGCCAGCAGTCGAGGGATAGCCCTCCACGAGCAGTACTTC; CDR3: CASSRGIALHEQYF
size: -; D: -; J: TRBJ2-7; V: TRBV7-9; DNA: TGTGCCAGCAGCTCAGGGACCACCGCCGAGCAGTACTTC; CDR3: CASSSGTTAEQYF
size: -; D: TRBD2; J: TRBJ2-7; V: TRBV28; DNA: TGTGCCAGCAGTCCGTCAGGGGTAGCGGGGGGTTGGGAGCAGTACTTC; CDR3: CASSPSGVAGGWEQYF
size: -; D: TRBD2; J: TRBJ2-1; V: TRBV7-9; DNA: TGTGCCAGCAGGGGTCTAGCGGGAGACGATGAGCAGTTCTTC; CDR3: CASRGLAGDDEQFF
size: -; D: -; J: TRBJ2-3; V: TRBV9; DNA: TGTGCCAGCAGCGTAGTAAGACAGGCTAGCACAGATACGCAGTATTTT; CDR3: CASSVVRQASTDTQYF
size: -; D: -; J: TRBJ1-2; V: TRBV6-4; DNA: TGTGCCAGCAGTGACCCCTGGGGGGACTACACCTTC; CDR3: CASSDPWGDYTF
size: -; D: TRBD2; J: TRBJ2-1; V: TRBV7-9; DNA: TGTGCCAGCAGCACTCCCCTTGGGGGCGGCGGGAGGGCCTACAATGAGCAGTTCTTC; CDR3: CASSTPLGGGGRAYNEQFF
size: -; D: -; J: TRBJ2-3; V: TRBV9; DNA: TGTGCCAGCAGCGAAGGGAATGGCTATACGCAGTATTTT; CDR3: CASSEGNGYTQYF
size: -; D: -; J: TRBJ2-7; V: TRBV15; DNA: TGTGCCACCAGCAGAGACCCCAGGGACGAGCAGTACTTC; CDR3: CATSRDPRDEQYF
size: -; D: TRBD2; J: TRBJ2-1; V: TRBV4-1; DNA: TGCGCCAGCAGCCGAGAAACGAGCGGGAACCCCTACAATGAGCAGTTCTTC; CDR3: CASSRETSGNPYNEQFF
size: -; D: TRBD2; J: TRBJ2-1; V: TRBV19; DNA: TGTGCCAGTAGTATAGGAGGCCCACTAGCGAGCTCCTACAATGAGCAGTTCTTC; CDR3: CASSIGGPLASSYNEQFF
size: -; D: -; J: TRBJ2-7; V: TRBV7-9; DNA: TGTGCCAGCAGCCCACTCTCCGAGGGTAACTACGAGCAGTACTTC; CDR3: CASSPLSEGNYEQYF
size: -; D: -; J: TRBJ2-1; V: TRBV10-1; DNA: TGCGCCAGCAGTTCTGGGGATGAGCAGTTCTTC; CDR3: CASSSGDEQFF
size: -; D: -; J: TRBJ2-1; V: TRBV27; DNA: TGTGCCAGCAAAGGGCAGGGAACCTACAATGAGCAGTTCTTC; CDR3: CASKGQGTYNEQFF
size: once; D: TRBD2; J: TRBJ2-7; V: TRBV13; DNA: TGTGCCAGCAACCTCAGGACTAGCGGCGTCTACGAGCAGTACTTC; CDR3: CASNLRTSGVYEQYF
size: -; D: -; J: TRBJ1-1; V: TRBV9; DNA: TGTGCCAGCAGCGTAATCCCGGGTGACACTGAAGCTTTCTTT; CDR3: CASSVIPGDTEAFF
size: -; D: -; J: TRBJ2-1; V: TRBV5-4; DNA: TGTGCCAGCAACACGGGCGGGTCTTCCTACAATGAGCAGTTCTTC; CDR3: CASNTGGSSYNEQFF
size: -; D: TRBD2; J: TRBJ2-1; V: TRBV11-2; DNA: TGTGCCAGCAGCTCGGGACTAGCGGGAGACTACAATGAGCAGTTCTTC; CDR3: CASSSGLAGDYNEQFF